These 8 T cell receptor beta chains came from one sample sequenced in a study of early T cells in non-severe SARS-CoV-2 infection. TCRdb reprocessed the 5' RACE reads via MiXCR and lists one record per CDR3 protein. The sample holds 98,000 or so distinct CDR3 sequences, 9.5% to 15% seen once. The material sequenced was whole blood, taken at baseline. These receptors were taken from an adult who was a healthcare worker with PCR-confirmed SARS-CoV-2 infection or an uninfected control (not recorded which).

Ten or more counts support this clonotype. This chain joins TRBV7-8 and TRBJ2-1, with 8 positions matching TRBD2. This CDR3 spans 16 amino acids. CDR1 is SGHVS, CDR2 FQNEAQ, per germline. The V gene end was trimmed by 1 base and the J gene end by 7 bases; junction bases not matched to a gene: 9. The CDR3 reads CASSLEIWSGGNEQFF. CDR3 bases: TGTGCCAGCAGCTTAGAAATTTGGAGCGGGGGTAATGAGCAGTTCTTC.

This rearrangement joins TRBV2 to TRBJ2-4; D not resolved. The V gene's germline CDR1 is SNHLY and CDR2 FYNNEI. Trimming pared 3 bases from V and 9 bases from J, leaving 18 bases between. The CDR3 runs 15 residues. CDR3 amino acids: CASSEAQPLRSIQYF. The CDR3 bases are TGTGCCAGCAGTGAGGCCCAACCCCTAAGGAGCATTCAGTACTTC.

The chain links TRBV20-1 to TRBJ2-3; D might be TRBD1 (12 bases). This CDR3 is 20 amino acids long. Per the germline V gene, CDR1 is DFQATT and CDR2 is SNEGSKA (reference sequence). DNA of the CDR3: TGCAGGCCGGGGACAGGGGGCGGCACGACTAGCGGGATAAACACAGATACGCAGTATTTT. It encodes CRPGTGGGTTSGINTDTQYF.

This clonotype was seen many times. This sequence joins TRBV7-9 and TRBJ1-1, with a tentative D call TRBD1 (6 bases). The V gene lost 6 bases and the J gene lost 1 base, with 9 bases spanning the gap. This CDR3 has 13 amino acids. Germline CDR1 reads SEHNR; CDR2 reads FQNEAQ (reference sequence). The CDR3 nucleotides are TGTGCCAGCAGGGCACAGGGGAACACTGAAGCTTTCTTT. Its translation: CASRAQGNTEAFF.

The chain combines TRBV29-1 with TRBJ1-1; a possible D gene is TRBD1 (5 bases). The CDR3 contains 14 residues. The germline V and J ends were trimmed by 7 bases and 0 bases, with 15 bases remaining between them. Germline V lookup: CDR1 SQVTM, CDR2 ANQGSEA. As DNA, the CDR3 is TGCAGCGCCGGCCCCGGGACCATGAACACTGAAGCTTTCTTT. This gives the protein CSAGPGTMNTEAFF.

This rearrangement joins TRBV7-9 to TRBJ2-7; D unresolved. The germline V and J ends were trimmed by 6 bases and 3 bases, with 6 bases remaining between them. CDR1 and CDR2 from the germline V gene are SEHNR and FQNEAQ (reference sequence). CDR3 length: 11 residues. As DNA, the CDR3 is TGTGCCAGCAGTGTCTACTACGAGCAGTACTTC. Translating gives CASSVYYEQYF.

The V and J genes are TRBV3-1 and TRBJ2-2; D uncertain. The CDR3 sequence is 14 residues long. Germline V CDR1 and CDR2: LGHDT, YNNKEL (reference sequence). V lost 4 bases to trimming and J lost 2 bases, with 8 bases between them. This CDR3 is CASSPAGNTGELFF. The CDR3 DNA sequence: TGTGCCAGCAGCCCAGCAGGAAACACCGGGGAGCTGTTTTTT. Full variable domain (outside the CDR3, taken from reference TRBV3-1 and TRBJ2-2): DTAVSQTPKYLVTQMGNDKSIKCEQNLGHDTMYWYKQDSKKFLKIMFSYNNKELIINETVPNRFSPKSPDKAHLNLHINSLELGDSAVYFCASSPAGNTGELFFGEGSRLTVL.

The CDR3 sequence: CASSQSSGGSSYNEQFF. The CDR3 coding sequence is TGCGCCAGCAGCCAGTCTAGCGGGGGAAGCTCCTACAATGAGCAGTTCTTC. The chain links TRBV4-1 to TRBJ2-1, with 10 nucleotides matching TRBD2. Unmatched junction bases numbered 5, after V lost 3 bases and J lost 0 bases. The CDR3 contains 17 residues. Per germline, CDR1 MGHRA and CDR2 YSYEKL.